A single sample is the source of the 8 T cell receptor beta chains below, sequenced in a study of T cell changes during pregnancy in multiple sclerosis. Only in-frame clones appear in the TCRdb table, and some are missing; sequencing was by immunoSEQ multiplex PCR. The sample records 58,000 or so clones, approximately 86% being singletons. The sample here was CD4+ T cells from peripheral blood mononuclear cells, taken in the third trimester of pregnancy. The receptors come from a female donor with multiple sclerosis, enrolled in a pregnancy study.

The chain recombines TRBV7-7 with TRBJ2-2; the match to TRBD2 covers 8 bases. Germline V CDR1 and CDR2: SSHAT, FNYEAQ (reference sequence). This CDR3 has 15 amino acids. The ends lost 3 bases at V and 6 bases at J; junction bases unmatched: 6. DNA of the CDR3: TGTGCCAGCAGCTTCTTAGCGGGAAGGGCCGGGGAGCTGTTTTTT. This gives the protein CASSFLAGRAGELFF.

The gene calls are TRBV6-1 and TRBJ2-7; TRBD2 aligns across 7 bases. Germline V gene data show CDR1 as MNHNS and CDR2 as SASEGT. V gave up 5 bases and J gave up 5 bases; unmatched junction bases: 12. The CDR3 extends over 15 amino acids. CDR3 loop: CASSKRGRELHEQYF. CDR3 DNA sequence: TGTGCCAGCAGTAAACGAGGGAGGGAGTTGCACGAGCAGTACTTC.

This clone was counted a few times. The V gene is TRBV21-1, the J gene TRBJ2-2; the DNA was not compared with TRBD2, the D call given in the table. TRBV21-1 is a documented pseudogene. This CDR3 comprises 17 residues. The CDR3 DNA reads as TGTGCCAGCAGCAGACTAGCGGGAACCCTTAGCGGCGGGGAGCTGTTTTTT. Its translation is CASSRLAGTLSGGELFF.

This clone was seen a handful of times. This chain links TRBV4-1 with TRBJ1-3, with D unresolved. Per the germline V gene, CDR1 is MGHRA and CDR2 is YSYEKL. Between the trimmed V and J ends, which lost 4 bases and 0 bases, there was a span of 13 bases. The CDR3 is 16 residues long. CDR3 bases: TGCGCCAGCAGCCCGGACTTGGGGAGCTCTGGAAACACCATATATTTT. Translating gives CASSPDLGSSGNTIYF.

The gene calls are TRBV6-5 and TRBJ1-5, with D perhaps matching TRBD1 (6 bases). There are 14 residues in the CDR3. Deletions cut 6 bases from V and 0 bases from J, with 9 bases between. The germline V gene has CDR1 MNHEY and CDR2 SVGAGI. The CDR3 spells CASRWTDSNQPQHF. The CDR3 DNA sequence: TGTGCCAGCAGGTGGACAGATAGCAATCAGCCCCAGCATTTT.

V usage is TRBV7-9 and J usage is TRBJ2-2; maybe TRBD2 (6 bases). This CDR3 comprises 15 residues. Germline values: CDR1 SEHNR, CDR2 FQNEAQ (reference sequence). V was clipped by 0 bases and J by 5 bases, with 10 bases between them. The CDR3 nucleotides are TGTGCCAGCAGCTTAGCGGGGACTCAGACCGGGGAGCTGTTTTTT. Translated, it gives CASSLAGTQTGELFF.

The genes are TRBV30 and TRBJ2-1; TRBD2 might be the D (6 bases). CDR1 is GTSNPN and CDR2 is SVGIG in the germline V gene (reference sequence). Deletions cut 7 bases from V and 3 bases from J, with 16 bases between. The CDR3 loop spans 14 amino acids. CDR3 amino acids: CASGVIGSYNEQFF. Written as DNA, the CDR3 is TGTGCCTCTGGAGTAATCGGGAGCTACAATGAGCAGTTCTTC.

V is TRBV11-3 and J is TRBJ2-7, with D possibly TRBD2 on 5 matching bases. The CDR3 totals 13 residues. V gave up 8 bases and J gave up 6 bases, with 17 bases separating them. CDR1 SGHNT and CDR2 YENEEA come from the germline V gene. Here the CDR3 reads CASGTGPTTEQYF. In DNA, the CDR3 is TGTGCCAGCGGTACGGGTCCGACTACCGAGCAGTACTTC.